What follows are 26 T cell receptor beta chains derived from one specimen sequenced in a study of siplizumab effects on memory and regulatory T cells. This table comes from immunoSEQ multiplex PCR, and its TCRdb copy is limited to in-frame clones, with some not included. The profile shows about 100,000 clones, 94% of them singletons. The sequenced sample consisted of Tregs sorted from blood. Receptors originate from a human donor in good health.

Concerning this clone itself: The junction shows a germline mismatch at one end, possibly a read error. V is TRBV7-9 and J is TRBJ2-7; tentative D call: TRBD1 (6 bases). Germline CDR1 SEHNR, CDR2 FQNEAQ (reference sequence). The CDR3 loop spans 11 amino acids. CDR3 in DNA: TGTGCCAGCAGCTTATCAGGGGCCCCGCGCTTC. Translated, it gives CASSLSGAPRF.

This sequence joins TRBV5-1 and TRBJ1-5; perhaps TRBD1 as D (6 bases). Germline CDR1 SGHRS, CDR2 YFSETQ. Trimming took 3 bases from V and 2 from J, leaving 21 bases between them. The CDR3 spans 18 residues. The CDR3 loop is CASSCHLTGLVGNQPQHF. The CDR3 nucleotides read TGCGCCAGCAGCTGCCATCTAACAGGGTTGGTTGGCAATCAGCCCCAGCATTTT.

This clone was seen a single time. This chain connects TRBV6-6 to TRBJ1-5, with D unresolved. The V gene's germline CDR1 is MNHNY and CDR2 SVGAGI (reference sequence). This CDR3 is 15 amino acids long. Deletions cut 4 bases from V and 1 base from J, with 11 bases between. The CDR3 DNA reads TGTGCCAGCAGTTTGGACCCGGGGAGCAATCAGCCCCAGCATTTT. It encodes CASSLDPGSNQPQHF.

This clone was observed a handful of times. The J gene is TRBJ1-2, the V gene TRBV4-1, with D uncertain. The CDR3 sequence is 11 residues long. The germline CDR1 and CDR2 sequences are MGHRA and YSYEKL. V dropped 0 bases and J dropped 9 bases, with 5 bases sitting between them. This CDR3 reads CASSQDRRYTF. The DNA for the CDR3 is TGCGCCAGCAGCCAAGATAGGCGCTACACCTTC.

The gene calls are TRBV27 and TRBJ1-2, with 7 bases identical to TRBD1. Germline CDR1 and CDR2: MNHEY and SMNVEV (reference sequence). Trimming cost V 6 bases and J 1 base; bases outside gene matches: 2. The CDR3 is made up of 13 amino acids. The CDR3 protein is CASRRQGNYGYTF. CDR3 in DNA: TGTGCCAGCAGACGACAGGGTAACTATGGCTACACCTTC.

The chain is built from TRBV28 and TRBJ1-2; no clear D. Looked up from germline, CDR1 is MDHEN and CDR2 is SYDVKM. The length of the CDR3 is 14 residues. Trimming took off 3 bases at V and 3 bases at J, with 11 bases between the two ends. The CDR3 DNA reads as TGTGCCAGCAGTTTCATCGGCGGGGACTATGGCTACACCTTC. This gives the protein CASSFIGGDYGYTF.

This clone has a single count. The V and J genes are TRBV6-1 and TRBJ1-2, with a tentative D call TRBD1 (5 bases). The CDR3 spans 14 residues. V lost 4 bases to trimming and J lost 7 bases, with 16 bases between them. Germline loops: CDR1 MNHNS, CDR2 SASEGT. DNA for the CDR3: TGTGCCAGCAGTGGACAGCTTCCCTCTGTTGGCTACACCTTC. Amino acids: CASSGQLPSVGYTF.

This chain uses TRBV21-1 with TRBJ2-1; the D call of TRBD2 is as the table states it, not checked on the DNA. TRBV21-1 is a pseudogene. CDR3 length: 17 amino acids. As DNA, the CDR3 is TGTGCCAGCAGCAAAGGGTCGGGACTGAGGGCGAAGAATGAGCAGTTCTTC. This gives the protein CASSKGSGLRAKNEQFF.

The V and J genes are TRBV7-9 and TRBJ2-1, with TRBD2 matching over 7 bases. Germline CDR1 SEHNR, CDR2 FQNEAQ (reference sequence). V lost 8 bases and J lost 1; bases outside the gene matches: 14. CDR3 length: 17 amino acids. As DNA, the CDR3 is TGTGCCAGCCGCCTTAGAATGGCTAGCGGTTCCTACAATGAGCAGTTCTTC. Translated: CASRLRMASGSYNEQFF.

The J gene is TRBJ2-7, the V gene TRBV19, with a weak D call TRBD2 (6 bases). CDR3 size: 15 residues. Trimming left V 10 bases short and J 2 bases short, with 21 bases between. Germline V CDR1 and CDR2: LNHDA, SQIVND (reference sequence). CDR3 amino acids: CATSPRGTGTYEQYF. The DNA for the CDR3 is TGTGCCACCTCACCGAGAGGGACTGGGACCTACGAGCAGTACTTC.

This chain connects TRBV11-2 to TRBJ1-3; D ambiguous. There are 17 residues in the CDR3. Trimming took off 2 bases at V and 0 bases at J, with 14 bases between the two ends. CDR1 and CDR2 from the germline V gene are SGHAT and FQNNGV. CDR3 loop: CASSLRRIGSSGNTIYF. The CDR3 DNA is TGTGCCAGCAGCTTAAGGCGGATTGGGAGCTCTGGAAACACCATATATTTT.

The chain has TRBV14 and TRBJ2-5, with D uncertain. The CDR3 loop spans 13 amino acids. With 0 bases removed from V and 5 bases from J, the gap between germline ends came to 7 bases. Per the germline V gene, CDR1 is SGHDN and CDR2 is FVKESK. CDR3 in DNA: TGTGCCAGCAGCCAAGATCTTGTCGAGACCCAGTACTTC. Protein: CASSQDLVETQYF. The full variable domain, its missing parts supplied by reference TRBV14 and TRBJ2-5, is EAGVTQFPSHSVIEKGQTVTLRCDPISGHDNLYWYRRVMGKEIKFLLHFVKESKQDESGMPNNRFLAERTGGTYSTLKVQPAELEDSGVYFCASSQDLVETQYFGPGTRLLVL.

This chain uses TRBV30 with TRBJ2-1; 10 bases line up with TRBD2. Germline CDR1 is GTSNPN and CDR2 is SVGIG (reference sequence). V trimming: 3 bases; J trimming: 4 bases; junction bases outside the gene matches: 9. This CDR3 is built from 16 residues. CDR3 region: CAWSPPRAGGYNEQFF. The CDR3 coding sequence is TGTGCCTGGAGCCCACCCCGAGCGGGAGGGTACAATGAGCAGTTCTTC.

The chain employs TRBV28 and TRBJ1-1; no clear D gene. This CDR3 is built from 11 residues. V was pared by 4 bases and J by 14 bases, with 14 bases between. The germline V gene has CDR1 MDHEN and CDR2 SYDVKM. CDR3 bases: TGTGCCAGCAGTTCCCGAAGCAGGCCCTTCTTT. Its protein product is CASSSRSRPFF.

This chain uses TRBV9 with TRBJ2-3, with 12 nucleotides matching TRBD1. The CDR3 runs 16 residues. Trimming took 2 bases from V and 5 from J; bases not matched to a gene: 6. Looked up from germline, CDR1 is SGDLS and CDR2 is YYNGEE. CDR3 loop: CASSVRGQGARDTQYF. CDR3 DNA sequence: TGTGCCAGCAGCGTCAGGGGACAGGGGGCGAGAGATACGCAGTATTTT.

This clone appeared a single time. V gene TRBV7-9 combines with J gene TRBJ2-4; D is ambiguous. V shed 4 bases and J shed 7 bases, with 20 bases lying between them. CDR3 size: 16 residues. Germline V gene data show CDR1 as SEHNR and CDR2 as FQNEAQ (reference sequence). In DNA, the CDR3 is TGTGCCAGCAGCTCGAGGTGGACCGTCGGTAGGAACATTCAGTACTTC. This encodes CASSSRWTVGRNIQYF.

The chain couples TRBV5-1 to TRBJ1-5; the match to TRBD1 covers 10 bases. Germline assignment: CDR1 SGHRS and CDR2 YFSETQ. The trim removed 4 bases at V and 7 bases at J, leaving 2 bases unmatched. This CDR3 region has 13 residues. CDR3 region: CASSQTGGQPQHF. The CDR3 DNA reads TGCGCCAGCAGCCAGACAGGGGGCCAGCCCCAGCATTTT. Using reference TRBV5-1 and TRBJ1-5 for the parts outside the CDR3, the full variable domain is KAGVTQTPRYLIKTRGQQVTLSCSPISGHRSVSWYQQTPGQGLQFLFEYFSETQRNKGNFPGRFSGRQFSNSRSEMNVSTLELGDSALYLCASSQTGGQPQHFGDGTRLSIL.

The gene calls are TRBV6-1 and TRBJ1-2; 8 bases map to TRBD1. Germline V lookup: CDR1 MNHNS, CDR2 SASEGT. Trimming took 6 bases from V and 4 from J; bases not matched to a gene: 4. CDR3 length equals 13 residues. The CDR3 spells CASRAGTGYGYTF. Written as DNA, the CDR3 is TGTGCCAGCAGAGCCGGGACAGGCTATGGCTACACCTTC.

The V and J genes are TRBV5-1 and TRBJ1-1; D is possibly TRBD1 (5 bases). The CDR3 runs to 14 residues. From germline, CDR1 is SGHRS and CDR2 YFSETQ. V was cut by 3 bases and J by 11 bases, with 20 bases left in between. CDR3 sequence: CASSYAGRNSKAFF. Written as DNA, the CDR3 is TGCGCCAGCAGCTACGCGGGGCGTAACAGTAAGGCTTTCTTT.

The J gene is TRBJ2-1, the V gene TRBV11-2; no reliable D call. This CDR3 contains 11 residues. Germline CDR1 reads SGHAT; CDR2 reads FQNNGV. The ends were cut back, 7 bases at V and 10 bases at J, with 11 bases in the middle. CDR3 DNA sequence: TGTGCCAGCACGTTTCGGTCAGAGCAGTTCTTC. The encoded protein is CASTFRSEQFF. Full variable domain (remainder filled in from reference TRBV11-2 and TRBJ2-1): EAGVAQSPRYKIIEKRQSVAFWCNPISGHATLYWYQQILGQGPKLLIQFQNNGVVDDSQLPKDRFSAERLKGVDSTLKIQPAKLEDSAVYLCASTFRSEQFFGPGTRLTVL.

The chain recombines TRBV5-5 with TRBJ1-2, with no clear D. Germline lookup yields CDR1 SGHKS and CDR2 YYEKEE (reference sequence). V gave up 2 bases and J gave up 2 bases, with 7 bases separating them. The CDR3 runs 13 residues. The CDR3: CASSFGRNYGYTF. The DNA for the CDR3 is TGTGCCAGCAGCTTCGGCAGAAACTATGGCTACACCTTC.

The chain has TRBV29-1 and TRBJ2-2, with TRBD1 as a possible D gene (5 bases). The CDR3 consists of 14 residues. The V gene lost 5 bases and the J gene lost 0 bases, with 10 bases spanning the gap. Germline V gives CDR1 SQVTM, CDR2 ANQGSEA. CDR3 sequence reads: CSVHGAANTGELFF. In nucleotides, the CDR3 is TGCAGCGTTCATGGGGCTGCGAACACCGGGGAGCTGTTTTTT.

The chain links TRBV6-5 to TRBJ2-6; D remains unclear. V was pared by 6 bases and J by 6 bases, with 9 bases between. The germline V gene has CDR1 MNHEY and CDR2 SVGAGI. The CDR3 covers 13 residues. The CDR3 DNA sequence: TGTGCCAGCAGACTACACGAGGCCAACGTCCTGACTTTC. Translated, it gives CASRLHEANVLTF.

This clone was picked up a small number of times. V and J are TRBV14 and TRBJ2-4; the D call may be TRBD1 or TRBD2 (5 bases each). V was shortened by 0 bases and J by 1 base, with 13 bases between the two germline ends. The CDR3 covers 17 residues. Germline V gene lookup returns CDR1 SGHDN and CDR2 FVKESK. This chain's CDR3 is CASSQETGTSAKNIQYF. CDR3 in DNA: TGTGCCAGCAGCCAAGAAACGGGGACGTCGGCCAAAAACATTCAGTACTTC.

The chain is built from TRBV5-3 and TRBJ1-1; D is undetermined. TRBV5-3 falls under the ORF class, with uncertain function. V lost 0 bases and J lost 6, with 9 bases in between. The CDR3 is 13 residues long. The chain's CDR3 is CARSLGAHSEAFF. Written as DNA, the CDR3 is TGTGCCAGAAGCTTGGGGGCTCATTCTGAAGCTTTCTTT.

The chain employs TRBV20-1 and TRBJ2-1; a possible D gene is TRBD1 (5 bases). CDR3 length: 11 amino acids. Germline V CDR1 and CDR2: DFQATT, SNEGSKA (reference sequence). CDR3 in DNA: TGCGCTGTCAGGGCGAGGAAGGAGCAGTTCTTC. The encoded protein is CAVRARKEQFF.